Below, 30 T cell receptor beta chains from the same sample are listed, as sequenced in a study of blood T cell repertoires in COVID-19. The repertoire was sequenced with immunoSEQ multiplex PCR; TCRdb's copy has only in-frame clones and lacks some. Of approximately 530,000 clones listed, around 90% were seen once; the top ten hold roughly 7.3%. Source material: peripheral blood. The receptors shown here come from a woman between 50 and 59 years old with COVID-19, enrolled during active disease.

This rearrangement joins TRBV2 to TRBJ2-7; no clear D gene. The CDR3 loop spans 15 amino acids. V shed 2 bases and J shed 6 bases, with 17 bases lying between them. Germline lookup yields CDR1 SNHLY and CDR2 FYNNEI. CDR3: CASSEYRSYTGEQYF. CDR3 DNA sequence: TGTGCCAGCAGTGAATATCGTAGCTACACCGGCGAGCAGTACTTC.

In regard to this clone: The sample holds other DNA sequences that translate to the same CDR3. The chain recombines TRBV5-1 with TRBJ1-5, with TRBD1 identical over 8 bases. V dropped 4 bases and J dropped 5; count of bases not matched to a gene: 5. The CDR3 runs 14 residues. The germline V gene has CDR1 SGHRS and CDR2 YFSETQ. The CDR3 region is CASSPGQGYQPQHF. CDR3 coding DNA: TGCGCCAGCAGCCCAGGACAGGGTTATCAGCCCCAGCATTTT.

The J gene is TRBJ2-2, the V gene TRBV7-9; TRBD2 is a possible D gene (6 bases). Per germline, CDR1 SEHNR and CDR2 FQNEAQ (reference sequence). The CDR3 loop spans 15 amino acids. With 6 bases removed from V and 2 bases from J, the gap between germline ends came to 13 bases. The CDR3 sequence: CASRSGVENTGELFF. As DNA, the CDR3 is TGTGCCAGCAGATCGGGGGTGGAAAACACCGGGGAGCTGTTTTTT.

This chain connects TRBV3-1 (or the pseudogene TRBV3-2) to TRBJ2-3, with 12 bases matching TRBD2. V dropped 4 bases and J dropped 1; count of bases not matched to a gene: 3. The germline V gene has CDR1 LGHDT and CDR2 YNNKEL (reference sequence). The CDR3 length is 16 residues. The CDR3 spells CASSRRTSGGTDTQYF. The CDR3 DNA is TGTGCCAGCAGCCGTCGGACTAGCGGGGGCACAGATACGCAGTATTTT.

The V and J genes are TRBV9 and TRBJ1-2; D call uncertain. V was trimmed by 0 bases and J by 3 bases, leaving 18 bases between them. Germline CDR1 reads SGDLS; CDR2 reads YYNGEE. The length of the CDR3 is 17 residues. The CDR3 region is CASSVEDRGGIDYGYTF. The DNA of the CDR3 is TGTGCCAGCAGCGTAGAAGATCGTGGAGGGATCGACTATGGCTACACCTTC.

The V call is TRBV24-1, the J call TRBJ2-7; 7 bases fit TRBD1. Looked up from germline, CDR1 is KGHDR and CDR2 is SFDVKD. V trimming: 4 bases; J trimming: 7 bases; junction bases outside the gene matches: 9. This CDR3 comprises 14 residues. CDR3 loop: CATSEPDREYEQYF. Here the CDR3 DNA reads TGTGCCACCAGTGAACCAGACAGGGAATATGAGCAGTACTTC.

CDR3 amino acids: CASSFGTGPNQPQHF. The CDR3 DNA reads TGTGCCAGCAGTTTCGGGACAGGGCCGAATCAGCCCCAGCATTTT. The J gene is TRBJ1-5, the V gene TRBV2; 9 bases line up with TRBD1. Germline V gene lookup returns CDR1 SNHLY and CDR2 FYNNEI. The CDR3 covers 15 residues. J gave up 4 bases and V 5 bases, and 6 bases lay outside the gene matches.

The J gene is TRBJ1-2, the V gene TRBV11-2, with D tentatively TRBD1 (5 bases). Germline-derived CDR1 and CDR2 are SGHAT and FQNNGV. This CDR3 region has 14 residues. V shed 5 bases and J shed 8 bases, with 18 bases lying between them. DNA for the CDR3: TGTGCCAGCAGCCGATCCGAACCAGGGAAGGGCTACACCTTC. This encodes CASSRSEPGKGYTF.

The chain couples TRBV4-1 to TRBJ1-2; 8 nucleotides line up with TRBD1. The V and J ends lost 1 base and 3 bases, in that order; junction bases with no gene match: 22. The CDR3 consists of 21 residues. Germline CDR1 reads MGHRA; CDR2 reads YSYEKL. CDR3 DNA sequence: TGCGCCAGCAGCCAAGTCCGGAAAAACCCTTTCGACAGGGGCTCCGACTATGGCTACACCTTC. Protein sequence: CASSQVRKNPFDRGSDYGYTF.

Here the CDR3 DNA reads TGTGCCAGCAGTTCTCAGGGCAGGGGAAACACCATATATTTT. Amino acid sequence: CASSSQGRGNTIYF. The chain joins TRBV6-5 to TRBJ1-3; the D gene is possibly TRBD1 (5 bases). V lost 4 bases and J 4 bases, leaving 11 bases between the germline ends. CDR1 and CDR2 (germline): MNHEY, SVGAGI. CDR3 length equals 14 residues.

The chain is built from TRBV5-4 and TRBJ1-5, with D tentatively TRBD1 (5 bases). Between the trimmed V and J ends, which lost 2 bases and 5 bases, there was a span of 11 bases. The CDR3 is 14 residues long. Germline V lookup: CDR1 SGHNT, CDR2 YYREEE (reference sequence). In nucleotides, the CDR3 is TGTGCCAGCAGCTTAGGGGCGTCTGATCAGCCCCAGCATTTT. It is translated as CASSLGASDQPQHF.

V gene TRBV11-2 combines with J gene TRBJ2-4, with D possibly matching TRBD2 (5 bases). The CDR3 contains 13 residues. Per the germline V gene, CDR1 is SGHAT and CDR2 is FQNNGV. V gave up 3 bases and J gave up 11 bases, with 14 bases separating them. CDR3 in DNA: TGTGCCAGCAGCTTCAGTATCGGGGAGCTTCAGTACTTC. This sequence encodes CASSFSIGELQYF.

The genes are TRBV12-5 and TRBJ1-2; TRBD1 aligns across 9 bases. The CDR3 is 17 amino acids. V lost 3 bases and J lost 4; bases outside the gene matches: 12. The germline CDR1 and CDR2 sequences are LGHNT and FRNRAP. In nucleotides, the CDR3 is TGTGCTAGTGGTTTCCATACCGGGACAGGGATTGCCTATGGCTACACCTTC. Translating gives CASGFHTGTGIAYGYTF.

This clone has only one observation. The chain employs TRBV2 and TRBJ1-2; D unresolved. CDR3 length: 13 amino acids. Trimming left V 9 bases short and J 1 base short, with 12 bases between. The germline CDR1 and CDR2 sequences are SNHLY and FYNNEI. The CDR3 region has the DNA TGTGCCAGAACCCCCGGGAGTAACTATGGCTACACCTTC. Translated: CARTPGSNYGYTF.

The gene calls are TRBV9 and TRBJ2-2; 7 positions agree with TRBD1. The CDR3 has 17 residues. The V and J ends lost 0 bases and 0 bases, in that order; junction bases with no gene match: 5. The V gene's germline CDR1 is SGDLS and CDR2 YYNGEE. The CDR3: CASSVARGGPNTGELFF. In nucleotides, the CDR3 is TGTGCCAGCAGCGTAGCTAGAGGGGGCCCGAACACCGGGGAGCTGTTTTTT.

Worth noting for this clone: A much more abundant neighbour one base away suggests this may be a read error. Other DNA sequences from this sample encode an identical CDR3 as well. The genes are TRBV19 and TRBJ1-1; D is ambiguous. Germline-derived CDR1 and CDR2 are LNHDA and SQIVND (reference sequence). The V and J ends lost 7 bases and 5 bases respectively, with 11 bases between them. The CDR3 is 12 residues long. The CDR3 is CASTSRRTEAFF. The CDR3 nucleotides are TGTGCCAGTACCTCAAGGAGAACTGAAGCTTTCTTT.

V gene TRBV6-2 or TRBV6-3 combines with J gene TRBJ2-2; 12 nucleotides match TRBD2. The CDR3 covers 15 residues. The germline V gene has CDR1 MNHEY and CDR2 SVGEGT. The ends lost 5 bases at V and 5 bases at J; junction bases unmatched: 3. The CDR3 here is CASSGLAGRTGELFF. CDR3 DNA sequence: TGTGCCAGCAGTGGACTAGCGGGGCGAACCGGGGAGCTGTTTTTT.

The sample holds one count of this clone. For the CDR3, the DNA is TGTGCCAGTAGTATAGGAATCAGGGGAGCCACTGAAGCTTTCTTT. Translation gives CASSIGIRGATEAFF. V and J are TRBV19 and TRBJ1-1; perhaps TRBD1 as D (6 bases). The CDR3 has 15 residues. Germline V gene data show CDR1 as LNHDA and CDR2 as SQIVND (reference sequence). V was clipped by 1 base and J by 4 bases, with 13 bases between them.

This clone occurred once. The chain carries TRBV5-1 and TRBJ2-7; D is possibly TRBD1 (7 bases). Trimming left V 5 bases short and J 7 bases short, with 22 bases between. The V gene's germline CDR1 is SGHRS and CDR2 YFSETQ. The CDR3 runs to 15 residues. The CDR3 coding sequence is TGCGCCAGCAGTTCATTACAGGGGCCCGGGGGTGAGCAGTACTTC. Residues: CASSSLQGPGGEQYF.

The V call is TRBV28, the J call TRBJ2-3; 9 nucleotides align to TRBD2. The germline CDR1 and CDR2 sequences are MDHEN and SYDVKM. The CDR3 is made up of 15 amino acids. After removal of 4 bases from V and 3 bases from J, the junction contained 5 bases not matched to a gene. In nucleotides, the CDR3 is TGTGCCAGCAGTTCTCTAGCGGGGAATACAGATACGCAGTATTTT. Amino acids: CASSSLAGNTDTQYF.

The chain has TRBV2 and TRBJ2-7; D may be TRBD2 (5 bases). The CDR3 has 14 amino acids. V lost 4 bases and J 2 bases, leaving 12 bases between the germline ends. Germline CDR1 SNHLY, CDR2 FYNNEI. CDR3 sequence reads: CASSVKGETYEQYF. CDR3 nucleotide sequence: TGTGCCAGCAGTGTGAAGGGAGAGACCTACGAGCAGTACTTC. The entire variable domain, with the rest obtained from reference TRBV2 and TRBJ2-7, is as follows: EPEVTQTPSHQVTQMGQEVILRCVPISNHLYFYWYRQILGQKVEFLVSFYNNEISEKSEIFDDQFSVERPDGSNFTLKIRSTKLEDSAMYFCASSVKGETYEQYFGPGTRLTVT.

The chain carries TRBV5-1 and TRBJ1-2; possibly TRBD1 for D (5 bases). CDR3 length equals 13 residues. CDR1 and CDR2 (germline): SGHRS, YFSETQ. The V end was cut by 3 bases, the J end by 6 bases, with 12 bases between. CDR3 in DNA: TGCGCCAGCAGCTCCTCAGGGCCTGATGGCTACACCTTC. Translation: CASSSSGPDGYTF.

The chain combines TRBV12-3 or TRBV12-4 with TRBJ2-7; D gene unclear. The CDR3 extends over 13 amino acids. Trimming removed 1 base from V and 5 bases from J, with 9 bases in between. The CDR3 nucleotides are TGTGCCAGCAGTTTAGAAGAGTACGACGAGCAGTACTTC. The encoded protein is CASSLEEYDEQYF.

About this clone: The same CDR3 also results from other DNA sequences found in this sample. The rearrangement links TRBV12-3 or TRBV12-4 to TRBJ1-1, with D tentatively TRBD1 (6 bases). The ends were cut back, 2 bases at V and 3 bases at J, with 7 bases in the middle. This CDR3 region has 13 residues. CDR3 protein: CASSLSGDTEAFF. The CDR3 DNA reads TGTGCCAGCAGTTTATCAGGGGACACTGAAGCTTTCTTT.

As for this clone: The junction departs from the called germline gene at one end, perhaps through a read error. The DNA for the CDR3 is TGTGCCAGCAGCCGGGACTACTACATTGAGCAGTTCTTC. Translation gives CASSRDYYIEQFF. The chain uses TRBV7-9 and TRBJ2-1; 7 positions match TRBD2. Germline V gene lookup returns CDR1 SEHNR and CDR2 FQNEAQ (reference sequence). There are 13 residues in the CDR3.

The chain couples TRBV5-1 to TRBJ1-1; 10 bases are shared with TRBD1. The CDR3 runs to 15 residues. Trimming cost V 4 bases and J 4 bases; bases outside gene matches: 7. Germline V CDR1 and CDR2: SGHRS, YFSETQ. CDR3 amino acids: CASSARQGAVTEAFF. CDR3 DNA: TGCGCCAGCAGCGCGCGACAGGGGGCGGTCACTGAAGCTTTCTTT. Full variable domain (missing parts from reference TRBV5-1 and TRBJ1-1): KAGVTQTPRYLIKTRGQQVTLSCSPISGHRSVSWYQQTPGQGLQFLFEYFSETQRNKGNFPGRFSGRQFSNSRSEMNVSTLELGDSALYLCASSARQGAVTEAFFGQGTRLTVV.

The CDR3 DNA follows: TGTGCCAGCAGTGGCCATACTAGCGGGGGGTTGGATACGCAGTATTTT. Amino acid sequence: CASSGHTSGGLDTQYF. V and J are TRBV6-4 and TRBJ2-3; TRBD2 agrees at 12 bases. Germline CDR1 and CDR2: MRHNA and SNTAGT. After removal of 4 bases from V and 6 bases from J, the junction contained 8 bases not matched to a gene. The CDR3 is 16 residues long.

The rearrangement links TRBV29-1 to TRBJ2-7; D possibly corresponds to TRBD1 (5 bases). This CDR3 has 15 amino acids. Germline-derived CDR1 and CDR2 are SQVTM and ANQGSEA. Trimming removed 1 base at V and 2 bases at J, with 15 bases between. In nucleotides, the CDR3 is TGCAGCGTTGAAGGGGGTAGGGGTCTCCCCTACGAGCAGTACTTC. This gives the protein CSVEGGRGLPYEQYF.

The chain carries TRBV1 and TRBJ2-1; whether TRBD2, the table's D call, matches the DNA was not checked. TRBV1 counts as a pseudogene. The CDR3 is made up of 18 amino acids. CDR3 sequence: CTSSQDLLAGGLINEQFF. The CDR3 region has the DNA TGCACCAGCAGCCAAGATTTACTAGCGGGGGGGCTTATAAATGAGCAGTTCTTC.

The rearrangement uses TRBV6-6 and TRBJ2-4; no clear D gene. The CDR3 contains 14 residues. Germline loops: CDR1 MNHNY, CDR2 SVGAGI (reference sequence). Trimming cost V 4 bases and J 3 bases, with 10 bases left between them. The CDR3 loop reads CASSSPGYKNIQYF. DNA of the CDR3: TGTGCCAGCAGTTCGCCAGGTTACAAAAACATTCAGTACTTC.